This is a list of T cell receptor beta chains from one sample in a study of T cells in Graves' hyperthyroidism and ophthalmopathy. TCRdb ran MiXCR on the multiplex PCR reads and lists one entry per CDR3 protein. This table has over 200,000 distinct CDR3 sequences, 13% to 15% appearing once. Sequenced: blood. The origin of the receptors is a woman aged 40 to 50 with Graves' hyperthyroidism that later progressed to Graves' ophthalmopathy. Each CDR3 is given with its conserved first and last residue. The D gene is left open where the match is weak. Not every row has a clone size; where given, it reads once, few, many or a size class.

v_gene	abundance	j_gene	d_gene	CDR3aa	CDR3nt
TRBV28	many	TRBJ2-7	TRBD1	CASSLWDRGSYEQYF	TGTGCCAGCAGCCTTTGGGACAGGGGGTCCTACGAGCAGTACTTC
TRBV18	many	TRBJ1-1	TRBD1	CASSYNRDSDVAFF	TGTGCCAGCTCCTACAACCGGGACAGCGACGTGGCTTTCTTT
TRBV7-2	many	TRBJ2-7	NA	CASSLRSANYEQYF	TGTGCCAGCAGCTTAAGATCGGCGAACTACGAGCAGTACTTC
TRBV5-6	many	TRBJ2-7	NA	CASSLDAVDRTVPYEQYF	TGTGCCAGCAGCTTGGATGCTGTCGACAGGACGGTCCCCTACGAGCAGTACTTC
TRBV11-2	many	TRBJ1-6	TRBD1	CASSWLRDSSYNSPLHF	TGTGCCAGCAGCTGGCTCCGGGACAGCTCCTATAATTCACCCCTCCACTTT
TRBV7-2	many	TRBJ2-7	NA	CASTDNTGTYEQYF	TGTGCCAGCACCGATAACACGGGGACCTACGAGCAGTACTTC
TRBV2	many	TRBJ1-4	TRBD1	CASSAQGDSNEKLFF	TGTGCCAGCAGTGCACAGGGGGATTCTAATGAAAAACTGTTTTTT
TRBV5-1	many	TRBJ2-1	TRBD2	CASSFGLADSSYNEQFF	TGCGCCAGCAGCTTCGGACTAGCGGATAGCTCCTACAATGAGCAGTTCTTC
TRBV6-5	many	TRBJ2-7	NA	CASSYPPGSEGAYEQYF	TGTGCCAGCAGTTACCCACCCGGTTCCGAAGGGGCCTACGAGCAGTACTTC
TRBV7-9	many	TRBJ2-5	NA	CASNNVGTEETQYF	TGTGCCAGCAACAACGTCGGGACTGAAGAGACCCAGTACTTC
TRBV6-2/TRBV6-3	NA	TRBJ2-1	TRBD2	CASSRNLAGGGNEQFF	TGTGCCAGCAGTCGAAACCTAGCGGGAGGAGGCAATGAGCAGTTCTTC
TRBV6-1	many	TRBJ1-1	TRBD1	CASSLQGSRGTEAFF	TGTGCCAGCAGTCTACAGGGGTCACGGGGGACTGAAGCTTTCTTT
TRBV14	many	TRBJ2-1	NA	CASSQSLGVGNEQFF	TGTGCCAGCAGCCAGTCCCTAGGGGTTGGCAATGAGCAGTTCTTC
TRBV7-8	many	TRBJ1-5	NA	CASSLAYSPSPQHF	TGTGCCAGCAGCTTAGCGTACAGCCCGTCGCCCCAGCATTTT
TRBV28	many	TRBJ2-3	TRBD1	CASSLLRTGGWDTQYF	TGTGCCAGCAGCTTGCTCCGGACAGGGGGGTGGGATACGCAGTATTTT
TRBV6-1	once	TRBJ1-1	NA	CASSDPPVDGTEAFF	TGTGCCAGCAGTGATCCCCCCGTGGATGGGACTGAAGCTTTCTTT
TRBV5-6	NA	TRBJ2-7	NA	CASSLLVVSNEQYF	TGTGCCAGCAGCCTCCTAGTTGTCTCGAACGAGCAGTACTTC
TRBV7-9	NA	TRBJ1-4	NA	CASSSGGLGSTNEKLFF	TGTGCCAGCAGCTCGGGTGGTTTGGGGTCAACTAATGAAAAACTGTTTTTT
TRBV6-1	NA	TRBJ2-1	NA	CASSLADNEQFF	TGTGCCAGCAGCCTAGCCGACAATGAGCAGTTCTTC
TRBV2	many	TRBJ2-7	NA	CASSVSLYEQYF	TGTGCCAGCAGTGTTAGTCTCTACGAGCAGTACTTC
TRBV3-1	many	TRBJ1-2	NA	CASSQTSRPYGYTF	TGTGCCAGCAGCCAAACATCCCGTCCCTATGGCTACACCTTC
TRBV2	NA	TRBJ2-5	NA	CASTGEIRTQYF	TGTGCCAGCACTGGGGAGATCCGGACCCAGTACTTC
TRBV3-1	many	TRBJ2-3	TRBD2	CASSQEGTSGSGTDTQYF	TGTGCCAGCAGCCAAGAAGGGACTAGCGGGAGTGGGACAGATACGCAGTATTTT
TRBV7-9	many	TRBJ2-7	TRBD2	CASSFYLAGSRHEQYF	TGTGCCAGCAGCTTCTATTTAGCGGGAAGTAGGCACGAGCAGTACTTC
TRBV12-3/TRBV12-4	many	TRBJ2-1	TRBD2	CASQRGLATRQFF	TGTGCCAGCCAGCGAGGACTAGCGACCCGTCAGTTCTTC
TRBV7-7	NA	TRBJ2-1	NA	CASMAGPGQAEQFF	TGTGCTAGCATGGCGGGACCCGGACAGGCGGAGCAGTTCTTC
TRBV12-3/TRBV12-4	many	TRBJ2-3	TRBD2	CASRPGLAGALDTQYF	TGTGCCAGCAGGCCCGGACTAGCGGGAGCATTAGATACGCAGTATTTT